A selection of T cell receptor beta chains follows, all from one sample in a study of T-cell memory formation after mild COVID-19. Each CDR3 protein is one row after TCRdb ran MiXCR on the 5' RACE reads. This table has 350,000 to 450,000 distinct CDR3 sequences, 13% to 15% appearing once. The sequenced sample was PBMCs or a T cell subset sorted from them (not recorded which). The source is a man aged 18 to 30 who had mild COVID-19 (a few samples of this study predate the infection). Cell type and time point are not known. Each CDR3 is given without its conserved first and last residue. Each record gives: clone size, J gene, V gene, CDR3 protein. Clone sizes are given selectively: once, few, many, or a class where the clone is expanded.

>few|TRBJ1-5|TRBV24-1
ATSEGSNQPQH
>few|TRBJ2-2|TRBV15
ATSNQLAGTGELF
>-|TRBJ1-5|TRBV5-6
ASSLGGYNQPQH
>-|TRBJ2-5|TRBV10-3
AIRGPPQETQY
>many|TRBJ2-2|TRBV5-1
ASSLARGLNTGELF
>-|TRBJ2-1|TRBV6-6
ASSAYREEQF
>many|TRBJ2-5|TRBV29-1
SVGVGGETQY
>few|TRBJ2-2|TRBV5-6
ASSLFPGLDATGELF
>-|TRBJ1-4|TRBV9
ASSSRTGSNEKLF
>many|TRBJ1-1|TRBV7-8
ASSVDLSTEAF
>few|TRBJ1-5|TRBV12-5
ASGLGTPGHNQPQH
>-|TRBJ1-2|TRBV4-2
ASSQARVQNYGYT
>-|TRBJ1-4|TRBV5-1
ASSLVSGTNEKLF